The table lists the clone carrying this T cell receptor beta chain with many counts. This record comes from a study of Graves' ophthalmopathy and Graves' hyperthyroidism. The germline V gene encodes CDR1 MGHRA and CDR2 YSYEKL. This CDR3 is built from 13 residues. The germline V and J ends were trimmed by 2 bases and 2 bases, with 7 bases remaining between them. The sequenced template was RNA, covering the TCR beta CDR3 region. HTBI primers were used in a first-round RT-PCR, which preceded a second-round multiplex PCR. One entry per CDR3 protein results from TCRdb running MiXCR on the multiplex PCR reads. The table shows about 600,000 distinct CDR3 sequences, with 35% to 45% occurring only once.

The chain links TRBV4-1 to TRBJ2-7; D uncertain. This receptor was identified in an adult man with Graves' hyperthyroidism. Sequencing was done on a sample of peripheral blood or thyroid tissue (not recorded which). The CDR3 protein is CASSQLPTYEQYF. CDR3 sequence (DNA): TGCGCCAGCAGCCAACTCCCTACCTACGAGCAGTACTTC.